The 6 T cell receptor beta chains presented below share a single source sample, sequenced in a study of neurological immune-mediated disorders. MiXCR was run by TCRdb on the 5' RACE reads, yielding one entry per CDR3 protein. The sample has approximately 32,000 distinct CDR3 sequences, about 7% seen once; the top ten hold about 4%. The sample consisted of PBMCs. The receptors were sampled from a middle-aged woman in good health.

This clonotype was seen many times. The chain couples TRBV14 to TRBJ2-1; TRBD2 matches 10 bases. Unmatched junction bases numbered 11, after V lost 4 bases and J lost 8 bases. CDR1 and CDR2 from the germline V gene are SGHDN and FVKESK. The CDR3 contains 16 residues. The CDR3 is CASSPWPAGGRDEQFF. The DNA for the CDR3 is TGTGCCAGCAGCCCTTGGCCAGCGGGAGGGCGGGATGAGCAGTTCTTC.

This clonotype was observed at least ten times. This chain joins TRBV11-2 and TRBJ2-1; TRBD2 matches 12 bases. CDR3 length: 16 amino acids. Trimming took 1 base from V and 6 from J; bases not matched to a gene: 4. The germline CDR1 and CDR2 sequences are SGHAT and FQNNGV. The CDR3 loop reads CASSLVASGGVNEQFF. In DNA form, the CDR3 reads TGTGCCAGCAGCTTAGTGGCTAGCGGGGGGGTCAATGAGCAGTTCTTC.

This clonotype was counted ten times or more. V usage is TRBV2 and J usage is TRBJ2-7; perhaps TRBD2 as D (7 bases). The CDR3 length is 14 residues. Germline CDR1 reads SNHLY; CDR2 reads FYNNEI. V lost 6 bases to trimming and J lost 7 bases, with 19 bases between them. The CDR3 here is CASSAGEGGKEQYF. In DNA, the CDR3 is TGTGCCAGCAGCGCCGGGGAGGGGGGGAAGGAGCAGTACTTC.

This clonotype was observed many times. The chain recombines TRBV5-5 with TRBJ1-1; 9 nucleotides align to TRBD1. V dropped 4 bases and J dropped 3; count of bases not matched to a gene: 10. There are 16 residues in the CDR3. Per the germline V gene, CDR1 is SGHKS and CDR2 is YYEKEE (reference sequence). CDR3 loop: CASSPNRGRLDTEAFF. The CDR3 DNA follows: TGTGCCAGCAGCCCTAACAGGGGGCGGCTGGACACTGAAGCTTTCTTT. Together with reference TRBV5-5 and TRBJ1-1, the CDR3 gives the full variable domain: DAGVTQSPTHLIKTRGQQVTLRCSPISGHKSVSWYQQVLGQGPQFIFQYYEKEERGRGNFPDRFSARQFPNYSSELNVNALLLGDSALYLCASSPNRGRLDTEAFFGQGTRLTVV.

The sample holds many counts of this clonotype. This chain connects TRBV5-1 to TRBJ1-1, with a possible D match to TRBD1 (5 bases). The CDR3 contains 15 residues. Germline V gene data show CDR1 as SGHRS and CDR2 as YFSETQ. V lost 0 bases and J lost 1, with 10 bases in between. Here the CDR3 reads CASSLVSGPNTEAFF. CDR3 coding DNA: TGCGCCAGCAGCTTGGTGTCGGGGCCGAACACTGAAGCTTTCTTT. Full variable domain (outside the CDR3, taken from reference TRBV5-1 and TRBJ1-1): KAGVTQTPRYLIKTRGQQVTLSCSPISGHRSVSWYQQTPGQGLQFLFEYFSETQRNKGNFPGRFSGRQFSNSRSEMNVSTLELGDSALYLCASSLVSGPNTEAFFGQGTRLTVV.

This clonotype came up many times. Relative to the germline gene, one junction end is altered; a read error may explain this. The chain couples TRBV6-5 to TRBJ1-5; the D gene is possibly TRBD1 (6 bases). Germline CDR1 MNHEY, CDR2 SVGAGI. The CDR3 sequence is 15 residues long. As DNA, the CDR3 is TGTGTCAGCAGTCCGACAGGCTTAAGCAATCAGCCCCAGCATTTT. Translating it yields CVSSPTGLSNQPQHF.